Reported below is one TCR beta chain. Antigen: not known. No conserved phenylalanine or tryptophan is present at the end of the CDR3, so a read error is the likely explanation. Germline lookup yields CDR1 SNHLY and CDR2 FYNNEI. The CDR3 is made up of 13 amino acids. These data are taken from a study of T-cell reconstitution after alpha-beta-depleted transplantation in children. Preparing the TCRbeta library involved the use of unique molecular identifiers. TCRdb itself ran the PCR reads through MiXCR, one entry per CDR3 protein. The table has roughly 150,000 distinct CDR3 sequences, over 8.5% seen once. Study conclusions and caveats: TCRbeta diversity was high at day 60 in some patients (a result of surviving recipient T cells and thymic progenitors). One year post-transplant, T-cell counts and diversity were largely derived from T cells produced anew. Two months or so post-transplant, alpha-beta T cells reportedly derived from several hundred expanded graft clones.

This receptor was obtained from a boy aged 2 to 9 with acute myeloid leukemia, due to receive a stem cell transplant. V and J are TRBV2 and TRBJ1-1; TRBD1 aligns across 7 bases. The sample was PBMCs, taken before TCRalphabeta/CD19-depleted stem cell transplant. The DNA for the CDR3 is TGTACCAGCAGTAAAGGGGGCGACACTGAAGCTTTCTAT. It codes for CTSSKGGDTEAFY.